This T cell receptor (beta chain) was found in a study of CD8+ T cells in alopecia areata. Once RNA had been extracted, it was reverse transcribed into cDNA to act as the sequencing template. Profiling relied on immunoSEQ multiplex PCR, and the TCRdb table lists in-frame clones only, not all of them. Of about 200,000 clones in the sample, more than 55% were seen once. The trim removed 2 bases at V and 2 bases at J, leaving 7 bases unmatched. The germline V gene has CDR1 LGHNA and CDR2 YNFKEQ. This CDR3 has 16 amino acids. Sorting from PBMCs produced CD4+ and CD8+ T cells. Broader study findings: There were also resident alphabeta T cells of normal skin sequenced in scalp samples. Clonality exceeded that of normal scalp in lesional scalp, most notably in alopecia totalis/universalis. Among patients, TCR sharing was less clear than in mice, a difference possibly due in part to HLA diversity in the patient population.

About this clone: Its antigen is undetermined.

V gene TRBV4-2 combines with J gene TRBJ2-5, with TRBD2 matching over 8 bases. The sequence came from a human donor in good health. Source material: CD8+ T cells sorted from blood. Here the CDR3 reads CASSQSPAGGQETQYF. The CDR3 nucleotides read TGTGCCAGCAGCCAATCCCCCGCGGGGGGTCAAGAGACCCAGTACTTC.